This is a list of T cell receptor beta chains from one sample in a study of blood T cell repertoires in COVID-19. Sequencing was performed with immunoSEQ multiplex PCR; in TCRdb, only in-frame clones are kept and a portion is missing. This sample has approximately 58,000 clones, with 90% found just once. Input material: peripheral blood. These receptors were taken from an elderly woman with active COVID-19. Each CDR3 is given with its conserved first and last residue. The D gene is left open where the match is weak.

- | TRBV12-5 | CASGLAGTDAGNTIYF
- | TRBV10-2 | CASSLGTSTKGYEQYF
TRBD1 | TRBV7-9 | CASSLSGGSYNEQFF
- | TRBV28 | CASSLLGLAGTDTQYF
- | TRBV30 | CAWSVTRHSGANVLTF
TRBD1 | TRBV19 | CASSTRQGNYGYTF
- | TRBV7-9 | CASSLEGSTDTQYF
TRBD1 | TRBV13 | CASRYRGNEQFF
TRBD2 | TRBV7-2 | CASSLAAGGPDTQYF
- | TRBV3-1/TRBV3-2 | CASSRPTGGHHNYGYTF
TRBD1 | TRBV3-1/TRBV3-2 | CASSQVQGATGYTF
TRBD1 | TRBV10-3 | CAISGQGSGISPLHF
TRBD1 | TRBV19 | CASSIPWDSNYGYTF
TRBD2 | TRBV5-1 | CASSFSAGGNTGELFF
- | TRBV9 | CASSVGQGPYEQYF
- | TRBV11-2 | CASSTHGGPYNEQFF
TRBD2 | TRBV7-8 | CASTNSGGLYNEQFF
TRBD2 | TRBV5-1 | CASSPALAGGTDTQYF
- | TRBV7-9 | CASAVGRSNEQYF
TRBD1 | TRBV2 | CASSDGNRGFNQPQHF